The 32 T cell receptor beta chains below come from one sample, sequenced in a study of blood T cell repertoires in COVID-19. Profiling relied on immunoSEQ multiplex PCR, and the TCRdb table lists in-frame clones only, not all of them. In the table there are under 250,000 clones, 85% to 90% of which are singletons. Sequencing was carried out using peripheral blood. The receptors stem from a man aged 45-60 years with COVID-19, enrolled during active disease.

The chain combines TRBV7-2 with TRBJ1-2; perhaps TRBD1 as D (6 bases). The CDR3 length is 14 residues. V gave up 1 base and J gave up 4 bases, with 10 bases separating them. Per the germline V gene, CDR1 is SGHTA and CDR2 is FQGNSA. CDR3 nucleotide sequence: TGTGCCAGCAGCTTAGAGTCGGACAGCTATGGCTACACCTTC. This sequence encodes CASSLESDSYGYTF.

The CDR3 coding sequence is TGTGCCAGCAGCCAAGGGACTAGGCGTCTCGAGCAGTACTTC. Its translation: CASSQGTRRLEQYF. The chain has TRBV3-1 (or the pseudogene TRBV3-2) and TRBJ2-7; 7 bases match TRBD2. CDR1 and CDR2 (germline): LGHDT, YNNKEL (reference sequence). This CDR3 contains 14 residues. The ends lost 1 base at V and 6 bases at J; junction bases unmatched: 6.

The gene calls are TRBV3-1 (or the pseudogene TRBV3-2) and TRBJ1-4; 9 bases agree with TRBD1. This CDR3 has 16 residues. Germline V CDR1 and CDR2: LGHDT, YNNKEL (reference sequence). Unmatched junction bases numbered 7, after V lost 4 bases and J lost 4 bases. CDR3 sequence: CASSLRGQGNNEKLFF. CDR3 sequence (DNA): TGTGCCAGCAGCCTAAGGGGACAGGGTAATAATGAAAAACTGTTTTTT.

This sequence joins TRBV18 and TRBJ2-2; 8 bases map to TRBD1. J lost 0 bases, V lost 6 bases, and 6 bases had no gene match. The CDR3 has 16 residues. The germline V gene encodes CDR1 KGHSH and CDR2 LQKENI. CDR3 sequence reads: CASSRGQASNTGELFF. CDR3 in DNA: TGTGCCAGCTCCCGGGGACAGGCCTCGAACACCGGGGAGCTGTTTTTT. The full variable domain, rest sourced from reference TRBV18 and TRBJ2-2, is NAGVMQNPRHLVRRRGQEARLRCSPMKGHSHVYWYRQLPEEGLKFMVYLQKENIIDESGMPKERFSAEFPKEGPSILRIQQVVRGDSAAYFCASSRGQASNTGELFFGEGSRLTVL.

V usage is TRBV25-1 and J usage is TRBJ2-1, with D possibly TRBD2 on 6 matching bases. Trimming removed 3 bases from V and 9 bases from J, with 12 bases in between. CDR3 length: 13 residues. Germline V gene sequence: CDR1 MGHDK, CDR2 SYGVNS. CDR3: CASSDKGLFEQFF. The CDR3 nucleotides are TGTGCCAGCAGTGATAAGGGACTCTTTGAGCAGTTCTTC.

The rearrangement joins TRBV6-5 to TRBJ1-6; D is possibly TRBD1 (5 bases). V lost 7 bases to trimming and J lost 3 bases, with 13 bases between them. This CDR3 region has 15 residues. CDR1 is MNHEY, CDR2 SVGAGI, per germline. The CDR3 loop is CASNPGLFYNSPLHF. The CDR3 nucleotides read TGTGCCAGCAACCCAGGGCTTTTCTATAATTCACCCCTCCACTTT.

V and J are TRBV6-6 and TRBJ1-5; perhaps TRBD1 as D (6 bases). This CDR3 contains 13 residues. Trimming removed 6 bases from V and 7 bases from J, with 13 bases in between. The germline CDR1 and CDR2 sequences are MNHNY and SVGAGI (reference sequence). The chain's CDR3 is CASRSGDGQPQHF. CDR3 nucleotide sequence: TGTGCCAGCAGATCAGGGGACGGACAGCCCCAGCATTTT.

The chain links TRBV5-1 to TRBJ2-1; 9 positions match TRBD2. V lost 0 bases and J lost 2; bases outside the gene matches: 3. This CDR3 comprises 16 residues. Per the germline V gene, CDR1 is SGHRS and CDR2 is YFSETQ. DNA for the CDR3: TGCGCCAGCAGCTTGGGACTAGCGGCGGCCTACAATGAGCAGTTCTTC. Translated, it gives CASSLGLAAAYNEQFF.

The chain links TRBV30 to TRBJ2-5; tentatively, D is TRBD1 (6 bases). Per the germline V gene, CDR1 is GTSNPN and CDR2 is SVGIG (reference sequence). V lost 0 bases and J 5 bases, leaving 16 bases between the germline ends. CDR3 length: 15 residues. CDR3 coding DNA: TGTGCCTGGAGTGTACGAGGGGGTCGGGTCGAGACCCAGTACTTC. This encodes CAWSVRGGRVETQYF.

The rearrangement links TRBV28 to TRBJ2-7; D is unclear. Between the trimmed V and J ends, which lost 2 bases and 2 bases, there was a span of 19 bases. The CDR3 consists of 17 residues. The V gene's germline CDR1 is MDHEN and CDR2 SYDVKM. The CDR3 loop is CASSLGSSLRSTYEQYF. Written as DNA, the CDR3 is TGTGCCAGCAGTTTAGGCTCCTCGCTCAGGTCCACCTACGAGCAGTACTTC.

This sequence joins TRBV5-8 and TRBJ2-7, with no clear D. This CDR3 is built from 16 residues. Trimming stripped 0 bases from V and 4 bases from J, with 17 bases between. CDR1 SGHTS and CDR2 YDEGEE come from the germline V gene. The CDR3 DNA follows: TGTGCCAGCAGCTTGGAGCACAGCAATAAATTATACGAGCAGTACTTC. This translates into CASSLEHSNKLYEQYF.

The chain's CDR3 is CASSLGLGGNTGELFF. The DNA for the CDR3 is TGTGCCAGCAGCTTAGGACTAGGCGGGAACACCGGGGAGCTGTTTTTT. V is TRBV7-3 and J is TRBJ2-2, with 7 bases lining up with TRBD2. Trimming at V came to 2 bases and at J to 1 base, leaving 4 bases not matched to a gene. This CDR3 has 16 residues. Germline loops: CDR1 SGHTA, CDR2 FQGTGA.

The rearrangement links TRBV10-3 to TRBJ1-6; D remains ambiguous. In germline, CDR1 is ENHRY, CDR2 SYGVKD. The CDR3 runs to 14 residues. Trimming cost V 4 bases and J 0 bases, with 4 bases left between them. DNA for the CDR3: TGTGCCATCAGTGGTCTCTCCTATAATTCACCCCTCCACTTT. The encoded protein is CAISGLSYNSPLHF.

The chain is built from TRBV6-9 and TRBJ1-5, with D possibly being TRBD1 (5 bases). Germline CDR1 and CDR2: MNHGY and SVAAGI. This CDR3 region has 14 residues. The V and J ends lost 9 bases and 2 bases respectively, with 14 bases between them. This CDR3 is CARGPPRCNQPQHF. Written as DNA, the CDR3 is TGTGCCAGGGGGCCCCCCCGGTGCAATCAGCCCCAGCATTTT.

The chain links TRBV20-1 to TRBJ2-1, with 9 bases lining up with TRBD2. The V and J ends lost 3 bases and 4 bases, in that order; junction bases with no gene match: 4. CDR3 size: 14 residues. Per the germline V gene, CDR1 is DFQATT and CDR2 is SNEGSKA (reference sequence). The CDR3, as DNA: TGCAGTGCTAGTCTTAGCGGGAGTTACAATGAGCAGTTCTTC. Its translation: CSASLSGSYNEQFF.

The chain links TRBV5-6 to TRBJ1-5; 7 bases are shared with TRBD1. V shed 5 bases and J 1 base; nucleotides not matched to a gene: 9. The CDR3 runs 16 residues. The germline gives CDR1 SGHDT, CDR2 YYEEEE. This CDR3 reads CASSIRQGRSNQPQHF. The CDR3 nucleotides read TGTGCCAGCAGTATTAGACAGGGTCGCAGCAATCAGCCCCAGCATTTT.

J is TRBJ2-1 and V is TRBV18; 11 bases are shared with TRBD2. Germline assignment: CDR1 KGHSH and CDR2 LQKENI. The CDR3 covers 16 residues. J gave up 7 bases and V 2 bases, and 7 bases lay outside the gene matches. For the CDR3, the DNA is TGTGCCAGCTCACCAATGACTAGCGGGACGGGGAATGAGCAGTTCTTC. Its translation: CASSPMTSGTGNEQFF.

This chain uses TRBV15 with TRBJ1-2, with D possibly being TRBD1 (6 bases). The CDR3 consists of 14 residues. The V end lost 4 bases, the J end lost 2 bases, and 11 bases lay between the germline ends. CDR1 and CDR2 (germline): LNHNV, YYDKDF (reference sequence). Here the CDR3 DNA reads TGTGCCACCAGCAACGCAGGGGCGAACTATGGCTACACCTTC. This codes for CATSNAGANYGYTF.

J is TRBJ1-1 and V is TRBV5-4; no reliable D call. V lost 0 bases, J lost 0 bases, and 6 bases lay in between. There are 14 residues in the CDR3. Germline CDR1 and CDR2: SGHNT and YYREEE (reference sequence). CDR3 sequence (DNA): TGTGCCAGCAGCTTGGACAACATGAACACTGAAGCTTTCTTT. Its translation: CASSLDNMNTEAFF.

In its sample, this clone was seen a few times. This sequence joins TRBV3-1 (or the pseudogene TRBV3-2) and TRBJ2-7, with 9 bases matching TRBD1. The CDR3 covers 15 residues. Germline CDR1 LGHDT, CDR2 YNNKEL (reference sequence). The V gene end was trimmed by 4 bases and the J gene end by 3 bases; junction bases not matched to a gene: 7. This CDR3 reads CASSRVQGASYEQYF. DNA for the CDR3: TGTGCCAGCAGCCGAGTACAGGGGGCTAGCTACGAGCAGTACTTC.

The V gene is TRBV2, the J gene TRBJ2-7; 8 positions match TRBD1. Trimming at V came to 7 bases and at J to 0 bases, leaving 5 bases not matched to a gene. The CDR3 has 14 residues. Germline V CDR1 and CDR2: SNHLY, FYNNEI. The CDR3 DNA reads TGTGCCAGCACCCGGGACAGGAGCTCCTACGAGCAGTACTTC. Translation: CASTRDRSSYEQYF.

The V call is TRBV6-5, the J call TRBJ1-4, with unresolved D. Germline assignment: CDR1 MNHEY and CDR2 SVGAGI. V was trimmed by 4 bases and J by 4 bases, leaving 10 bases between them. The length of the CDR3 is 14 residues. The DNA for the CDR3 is TGTGCCAGCAGTTGGGCGCGTAGTAATGAAAAACTGTTTTTT. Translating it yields CASSWARSNEKLFF.

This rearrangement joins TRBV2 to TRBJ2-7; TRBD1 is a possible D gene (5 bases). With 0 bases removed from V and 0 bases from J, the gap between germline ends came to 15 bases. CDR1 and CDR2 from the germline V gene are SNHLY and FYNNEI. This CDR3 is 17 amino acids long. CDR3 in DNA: TGTGCCAGCAGTGAAGCGGGGCTAGGTTTGGCCTCCTACGAGCAGTACTTC. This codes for CASSEAGLGLASYEQYF.

DNA for the CDR3: TGTGCCAGCAGCTTAGTACGACTAGCGGGAGCCTCAGATACGCAGTATTTT. Translation: CASSLVRLAGASDTQYF. V gene TRBV7-2 combines with J gene TRBJ2-3; 12 bases map to TRBD2. Germline V gene lookup returns CDR1 SGHTA and CDR2 FQGNSA. V was pared by 1 base and J by 4 bases, with 6 bases of the junction left unmatched. This CDR3 has 17 amino acids. The full variable domain, in which reference TRBV7-2 and TRBJ2-3 provide the parts outside the CDR3, is GAGVSQSPSNKVTEKGKDVELRCDPISGHTALYWYRQSLGQGLEFLIYFQGNSAPDKSGLPSDRFSAERTGGSVSTLTIQRTQQEDSAVYLCASSLVRLAGASDTQYFGPGTRLTVL.

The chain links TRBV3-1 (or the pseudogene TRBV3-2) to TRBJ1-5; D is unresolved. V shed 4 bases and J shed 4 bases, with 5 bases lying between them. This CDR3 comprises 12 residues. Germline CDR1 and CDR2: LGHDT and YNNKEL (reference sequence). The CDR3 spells CASSLLNQPQHF. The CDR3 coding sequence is TGTGCCAGCAGCCTCCTTAATCAGCCCCAGCATTTT.

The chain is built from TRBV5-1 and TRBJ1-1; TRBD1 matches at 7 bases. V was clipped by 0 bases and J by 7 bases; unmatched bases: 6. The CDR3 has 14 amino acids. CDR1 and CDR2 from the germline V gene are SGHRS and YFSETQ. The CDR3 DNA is TGCGCCAGCAGCTTGGACAGGGGTATGGGTGAAGCTTTCTTT. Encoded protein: CASSLDRGMGEAFF.

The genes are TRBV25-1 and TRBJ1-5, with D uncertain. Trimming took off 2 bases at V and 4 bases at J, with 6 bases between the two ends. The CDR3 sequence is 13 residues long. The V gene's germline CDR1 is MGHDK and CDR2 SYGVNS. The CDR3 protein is CASSEHENQPQHF. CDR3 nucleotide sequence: TGTGCCAGCAGTGAACACGAGAATCAGCCCCAGCATTTT.

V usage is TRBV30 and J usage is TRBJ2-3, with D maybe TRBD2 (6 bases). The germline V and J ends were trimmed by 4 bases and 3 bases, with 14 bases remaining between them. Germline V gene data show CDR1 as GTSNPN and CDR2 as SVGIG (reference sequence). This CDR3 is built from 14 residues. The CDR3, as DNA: TGTGCCTGGAACCCCGGGAGCCAAACAGATACGCAGTATTTT. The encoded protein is CAWNPGSQTDTQYF.

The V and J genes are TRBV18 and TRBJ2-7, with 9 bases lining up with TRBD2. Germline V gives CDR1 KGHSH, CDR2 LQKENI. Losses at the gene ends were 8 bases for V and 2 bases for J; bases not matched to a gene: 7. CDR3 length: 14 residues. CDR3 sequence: CASATSGLTYEQYF. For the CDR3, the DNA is TGTGCCAGCGCGACTAGCGGCCTCACCTACGAGCAGTACTTC.

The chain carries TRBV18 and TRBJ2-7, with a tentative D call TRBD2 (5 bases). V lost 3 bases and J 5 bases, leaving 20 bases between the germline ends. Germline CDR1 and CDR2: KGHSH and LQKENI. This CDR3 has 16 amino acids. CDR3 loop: CASSPLEGSIPDEQYF. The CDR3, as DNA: TGTGCCAGCTCACCTCTCGAGGGTAGCATTCCCGACGAGCAGTACTTC.

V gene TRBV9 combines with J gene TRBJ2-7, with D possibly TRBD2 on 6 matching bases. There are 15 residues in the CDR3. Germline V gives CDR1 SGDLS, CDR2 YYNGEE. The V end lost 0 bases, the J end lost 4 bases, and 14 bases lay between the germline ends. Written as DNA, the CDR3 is TGTGCCAGCAGCGTAGGGGGGGAGTTTGGGTACGAGCAGTACTTC. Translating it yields CASSVGGEFGYEQYF.

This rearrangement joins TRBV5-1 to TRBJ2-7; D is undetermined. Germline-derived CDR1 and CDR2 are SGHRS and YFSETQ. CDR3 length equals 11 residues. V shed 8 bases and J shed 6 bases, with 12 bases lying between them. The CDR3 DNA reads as TGCGCCAGTACGTACGGGTCCGAGCAGTACTTC. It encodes CASTYGSEQYF.